This T cell receptor beta chain came from a study of CD8+CD57+ T cells in acquired aplastic anemia. Notes on the study in general: The CD8+ Simpson's diversity of patients and controls was not significantly different.

This clonotype was found many times. What it recognizes is unknown. CDR3 and TCR beta VDJ profiling relied on a genomic DNA template. TCRdb redid the calling of the reads with MiXCR, one entry per CDR3 protein. Altogether 180,000 or so distinct CDR3 sequences are present, less than 60% being singletons, with the ten largest covering 0.85% to 1.3%. This CDR3 has 16 residues. Germline loops: CDR1 SGHTA, CDR2 FQGTGA. The V end lost 5 bases, the J end lost 2 bases, and 17 bases lay between the germline ends. Patients selected for sequencing had displayed CD8+CD57+ cell expansion by flow cytometry. The patients all had a severe acquired aplastic anemia diagnosis. Blood was sampled before the patients had received any therapy.

The gene calls are TRBV7-3 and TRBJ2-3, with a weak D call TRBD1 (6 bases). Sequenced input: sorted CD4+, CD8+, or CD8+CD57+ T cells (not recorded which) from PBMCs. The sequence was collected from a human donor with aplastic anemia. Written as DNA, the CDR3 is TGTGCCAGCAGCCCGGACTCAACAGGGCCCACAGATACGCAGTATTTT. This translates into CASSPDSTGPTDTQYF.